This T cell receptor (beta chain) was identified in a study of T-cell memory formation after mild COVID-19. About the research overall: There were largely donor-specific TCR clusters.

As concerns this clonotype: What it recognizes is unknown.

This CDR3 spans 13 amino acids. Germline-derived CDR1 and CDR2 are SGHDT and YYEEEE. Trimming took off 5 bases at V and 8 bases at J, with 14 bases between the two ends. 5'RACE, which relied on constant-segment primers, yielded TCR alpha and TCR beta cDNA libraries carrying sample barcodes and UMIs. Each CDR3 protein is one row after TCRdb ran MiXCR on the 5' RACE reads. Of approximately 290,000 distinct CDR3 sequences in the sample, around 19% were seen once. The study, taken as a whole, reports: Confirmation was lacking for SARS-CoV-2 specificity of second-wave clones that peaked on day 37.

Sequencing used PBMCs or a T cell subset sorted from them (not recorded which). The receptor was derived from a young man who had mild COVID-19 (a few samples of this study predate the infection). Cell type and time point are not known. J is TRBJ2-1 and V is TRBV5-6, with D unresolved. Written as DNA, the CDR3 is TGTGCCAGCAGACCCGAACCCGTGGATGAGCAGTTCTTC. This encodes CASRPEPVDEQFF.